This is a list of T cell receptor beta chains from one sample in a study of PD-L1 blockade in urothelial cancer. Clones were read by immunoSEQ multiplex PCR, and TCRdb kept only the in-frame ones, dropping some. The sample contains 45,000 to 50,000 clones, approximately 85% of which appear only once. Sample: PBMCs, taken around atezolizumab (anti-PD-L1) treatment. The receptors derive from a man between 70 and 80 years old with urothelial cancer. CDR3s include the opening cysteine and the closing phenylalanine or tryptophan. D genes are given only for firm matches. Rows may omit the clone size; those that give it use once, few, many or a size class.

d_gene,j_gene,v_gene,abundance,CDR3aa,CDR3nt
TRBD1,TRBJ2-1,TRBV5-1,NA,CASSPGTGAYNEQFF,TGCGCCAGCAGTCCGGGGACAGGGGCCTACAATGAGCAGTTCTTC
TRBD1,TRBJ2-7,TRBV6-5,NA,CASNPRLGQGVQYF,TGTGCCAGCAACCCGCGACTCGGACAGGGCGTGCAGTACTTC
TRBD2,TRBJ2-3,TRBV5-1,NA,CASSLELAADTQYF,TGCGCCAGCAGCTTGGAGCTAGCGGCAGATACGCAGTATTTT
NA,TRBJ1-4,TRBV18,NA,CASSSATNEKLFF,TGTGCCAGCTCCTCAGCAACTAATGAAAAACTGTTTTTT
NA,TRBJ2-7,TRBV19,few,CASTARDFYEQYF,TGTGCCAGTACTGCCAGGGACTTCTACGAGCAGTACTTC
NA,TRBJ2-7,TRBV25-1,NA,CASSPLASSYEQYF,TGTGCCAGCTCCCCCCTGGCTAGCTCCTACGAGCAGTACTTC
NA,TRBJ2-6,TRBV7-3,NA,CASSLEGASGANVLTF,TGTGCCAGCAGCTTGGAGGGGGCCTCTGGGGCCAACGTCCTGACTTTC
NA,TRBJ2-3,TRBV5-1,NA,CASTLQGIGSDTQYF,TGCGCCAGCACCCTACAGGGAATTGGGTCAGATACGCAGTATTTT
NA,TRBJ1-2,TRBV2,NA,CASSGEINYGYTF,TGTGCCAGCAGTGGGGAGATAAACTATGGCTACACCTTC
NA,TRBJ1-5,TRBV19,few,CASSFRVNQPQHF,TGTGCCAGTAGTTTCAGGGTAAATCAGCCCCAGCATTTT